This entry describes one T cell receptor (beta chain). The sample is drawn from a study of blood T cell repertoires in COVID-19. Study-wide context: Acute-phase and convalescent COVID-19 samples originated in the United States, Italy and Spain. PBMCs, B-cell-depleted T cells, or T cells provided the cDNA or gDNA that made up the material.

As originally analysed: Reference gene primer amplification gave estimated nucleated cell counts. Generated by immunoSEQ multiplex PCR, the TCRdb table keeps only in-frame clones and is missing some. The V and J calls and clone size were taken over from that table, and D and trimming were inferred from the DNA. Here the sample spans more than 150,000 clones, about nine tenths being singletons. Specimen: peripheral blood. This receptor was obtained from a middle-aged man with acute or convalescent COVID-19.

This CDR3 reads CASTKRGVGTDTQYF. The CDR3, as DNA: TGTGCCAGTACCAAGCGGGGAGTTGGCACAGATACGCAGTATTTT. The chain recombines TRBV6-5 with TRBJ2-3, with 7 nucleotides matching TRBD2. Losses at the gene ends were 9 bases for V and 1 base for J; bases not matched to a gene: 10. The CDR3 consists of 15 residues. The germline CDR1 and CDR2 sequences are MNHEY and SVGAGI.